The source of this TCR beta chain is a study of cytomegalovirus exposure and HLA in healthy donors. As for this clone: The antigen is not known.

Study-level results: In vitro work confirmed that a few CMV-associated chains recognize CMV antigens. Most TCR sequences were seen very rarely across donors, but some public TCRs occurred in many.

V trimming: 5 bases; J trimming: 8 bases; junction bases outside the gene matches: 8. CDR1 SGHRS and CDR2 YFSETQ come from the germline V gene. This CDR3 comprises 15 residues. Clones were read by immunoSEQ multiplex PCR, and TCRdb kept only the in-frame ones, dropping some. Here the sample spans 99,000 or so clones, approximately 90% being singletons. Separate from the 666-subject first cohort, the approximately 130-subject validation cohort was the one that the donors belonged to. This sequence was found in a woman aged 18-35 years in good health and CMV-seropositive. The rearrangement joins TRBV5-1 to TRBJ2-2, with 11 bases fitting TRBD2. The sample was PBMCs. The CDR3 protein is CASRPTSGSSGELFF. The CDR3 nucleotides are TGCGCCAGCAGGCCCACTAGCGGGAGTTCGGGGGAGCTGTTTTTT.